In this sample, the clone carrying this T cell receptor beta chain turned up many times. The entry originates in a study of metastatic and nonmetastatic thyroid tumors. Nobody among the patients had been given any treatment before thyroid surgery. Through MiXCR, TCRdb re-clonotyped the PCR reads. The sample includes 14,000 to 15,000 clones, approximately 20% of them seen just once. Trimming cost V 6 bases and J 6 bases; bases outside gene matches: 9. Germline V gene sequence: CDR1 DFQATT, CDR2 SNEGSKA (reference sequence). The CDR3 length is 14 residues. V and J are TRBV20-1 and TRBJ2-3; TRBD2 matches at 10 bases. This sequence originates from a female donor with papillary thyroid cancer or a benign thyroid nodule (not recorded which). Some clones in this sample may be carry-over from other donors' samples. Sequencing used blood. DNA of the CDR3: TGCAGTGCCAGTAGCGGGGGGAAATTTGATACGCAGTATTTT. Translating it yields CSASSGGKFDTQYF.